The 30 T cell receptor beta chains reported below all come from one sample, sequenced in a study of cytomegalovirus exposure and HLA in healthy donors. PCR used 60 Vbeta primers and 13 Jbeta primers. Measured with immunoSEQ multiplex PCR; TCRdb has only the in-frame clones, and not every one. The sample has fewer than 110,000 clones; approximately 89% are singletons. Sequenced material: PBMCs. All receptors derive from a man under 40 in good health and CMV-seronegative.

The V and J genes are TRBV19 and TRBJ2-3, with TRBD2 identical over 10 bases. CDR3 length: 19 amino acids. The ends lost 2 bases at V and 1 base at J; junction bases unmatched: 12. Per germline, CDR1 LNHDA and CDR2 SQIVND (reference sequence). DNA of the CDR3: TGTGCCAGTAGTATAAGTGGAGCGGGGGGGCTTAGGGGCACAGATACGCAGTATTTT. Amino acid sequence: CASSISGAGGLRGTDTQYF.

J is TRBJ2-1 and V is TRBV30, with 8 bases that match TRBD1. Per germline, CDR1 GTSNPN and CDR2 SVGIG (reference sequence). The CDR3 spans 18 residues. V lost 0 bases and J lost 1; bases outside the gene matches: 11. This CDR3 reads CAWSVLPLRQGSYNEQFF. CDR3 DNA sequence: TGTGCCTGGAGTGTACTCCCCCTCAGACAGGGGTCCTACAATGAGCAGTTCTTC. Complete variable domain (other parts from reference TRBV30 and TRBJ2-1): SQTIHQWPATLVQPVGSPLSLECTVEGTSNPNLYWYRQAAGRGLQLLFYSVGIGQISSEVPQNLSASRPQDRQFILSSKKLLLSDSGFYLCAWSVLPLRQGSYNEQFFGPGTRLTVL.

Here the CDR3 reads CASSVGHRDYGYTF. Here the CDR3 DNA reads TGTGCCAGCAGCGTAGGGCACAGGGACTATGGCTACACCTTC. V gene TRBV9 combines with J gene TRBJ1-2, with D maybe TRBD1 (6 bases). This CDR3 has 14 residues. CDR1 and CDR2 (germline): SGDLS, YYNGEE. The germline V and J ends were trimmed by 0 bases and 3 bases, with 9 bases remaining between them.

The chain couples TRBV4-2 to TRBJ1-5; D perhaps matches TRBD1 (6 bases). V lost 4 bases to trimming and J lost 5 bases, with 18 bases between them. The CDR3 is made up of 16 amino acids. Germline CDR1 LGHNA, CDR2 YNFKEQ. CDR3 sequence reads: CASSRAVGARDQPQHF. CDR3 DNA: TGTGCCAGCAGCCGGGCGGTGGGGGCGCGTGATCAGCCCCAGCATTTT.

This chain uses TRBV7-2 with TRBJ2-3; 8 positions agree with TRBD2. This CDR3 spans 11 amino acids. Unmatched junction bases numbered 6, after V lost 10 bases and J lost 9 bases. Looked up from germline, CDR1 is SGHTA and CDR2 is FQGNSA. The CDR3 DNA reads as TGTGCCACCGGACTAGCTAAAACGCAGTATTTT. This encodes CATGLAKTQYF.

CDR3 in DNA: TGTGCCAGCAGCTCCGGACTAGCGGGCCAAGAGACCCAGTACTTC. It encodes CASSSGLAGQETQYF. The chain employs TRBV5-4 and TRBJ2-5; 11 positions agree with TRBD2. The CDR3 length is 15 residues. The V gene's germline CDR1 is SGHNT and CDR2 YYREEE (reference sequence). Trimming cost V 3 bases and J 1 base; bases outside gene matches: 2.

V gene TRBV5-1 combines with J gene TRBJ2-7; 13 bases are shared with TRBD2. In germline, CDR1 is SGHRS, CDR2 YFSETQ. The trim removed 4 bases at V and 11 bases at J, leaving 6 bases unmatched. CDR3 length: 13 residues. CDR3 amino acids: CASSMGTSGEEYF. CDR3 coding DNA: TGCGCCAGCAGCATGGGGACTAGCGGGGAAGAGTACTTC.

The chain recombines TRBV5-1 with TRBJ2-3; possible D gene TRBD1, 5 bases. Germline V CDR1 and CDR2: SGHRS, YFSETQ. The CDR3 loop spans 12 amino acids. V shed 1 base and J shed 10 bases, with 10 bases lying between them. CDR3 nucleotides: TGCGCCAGCAGCTTGCTCAGGGAACCGCAGTATTTT. Residues: CASSLLREPQYF.

This chain connects TRBV7-2 to TRBJ1-2; 11 nucleotides agree with TRBD1. CDR3 length equals 13 residues. J was trimmed by 8 bases and V by 5 bases; bases with no gene match: 4. Germline lookup yields CDR1 SGHTA and CDR2 FQGNSA. The CDR3 spells CASSQGQGEGYTF. CDR3 DNA sequence: TGTGCCAGCAGCCAGGGACAGGGGGAGGGCTACACCTTC.

In DNA, the CDR3 is TGTGCCAGCAGTTACTCGGGGGACAGGGGGCCTGGGGGCTACACCTTC. It specifies CASSYSGDRGPGGYTF. The chain uses TRBV6-5 and TRBJ1-2; TRBD1 agrees at 12 bases. This CDR3 is built from 16 residues. Germline CDR1 is MNHEY and CDR2 is SVGAGI. The V segment lost 0 bases and the J segment 8 bases; nucleotides outside the gene matches: 7.

The chain links TRBV5-1 to TRBJ2-1; 11 bases are a match to TRBD2. Losses at the gene ends were 3 bases for V and 6 bases for J; bases not matched to a gene: 8. CDR1 is SGHRS and CDR2 is YFSETQ in the germline V gene. This CDR3 is built from 16 residues. CDR3 amino acids: CASSSTSGGFPNEQFF. The DNA of the CDR3 is TGCGCCAGCAGCTCCACTAGCGGGGGTTTCCCCAATGAGCAGTTCTTC. Variable domain in full (rest from reference TRBV5-1 and TRBJ2-1): KAGVTQTPRYLIKTRGQQVTLSCSPISGHRSVSWYQQTPGQGLQFLFEYFSETQRNKGNFPGRFSGRQFSNSRSEMNVSTLELGDSALYLCASSSTSGGFPNEQFFGPGTRLTVL.

This chain joins TRBV2 and TRBJ2-7; the match to TRBD2 covers 7 bases. This CDR3 is 13 amino acids long. CDR1 is SNHLY, CDR2 FYNNEI, per germline. V lost 4 bases to trimming and J lost 2 bases; unmatched junction nucleotides: 2. CDR3 DNA: TGTGCCAGCAGTGTGGGGAGGGCCTACGAGCAGTACTTC. This gives the protein CASSVGRAYEQYF.

V is TRBV11-1 and J is TRBJ2-3, with TRBD2 as a possible D gene (6 bases). CDR1 and CDR2 (germline): SGHAT, FQDESV (reference sequence). The CDR3 has 14 amino acids. V shed 3 bases and J shed 3 bases, with 10 bases lying between them. Here the CDR3 reads CASSFRGWTDTQYF. In nucleotides, the CDR3 is TGTGCCAGCAGCTTCCGGGGGTGGACAGATACGCAGTATTTT.

The chain has TRBV7-2 and TRBJ2-7; D gene uncertain. The CDR3 is made up of 12 amino acids. V gave up 5 bases and J gave up 4 bases, with 9 bases separating them. Germline CDR1 is SGHTA and CDR2 is FQGNSA. The CDR3 reads CASSATKYEQYF. The CDR3 nucleotides are TGTGCCAGCAGCGCTACTAAGTACGAGCAGTACTTC.

The chain recombines TRBV29-1 with TRBJ2-7, with TRBD2 matching over 8 bases. From germline, CDR1 is SQVTM and CDR2 ANQGSEA. CDR3 length equals 15 residues. With V trimmed by 2 bases and J by 3 bases, 9 bases remained unmatched. The CDR3 protein is CSVELVTSVNYEQYF. The CDR3 bases are TGCAGCGTTGAACTGGTGACTAGCGTAAACTACGAGCAGTACTTC.

The V gene is TRBV6-1, the J gene TRBJ2-1, with D possibly matching TRBD1 (6 bases). V lost 3 bases to trimming and J lost 0 bases, with 12 bases between them. Germline V gene data show CDR1 as MNHNS and CDR2 as SASEGT. This CDR3 spans 16 amino acids. The CDR3 protein is CASSDNRVPSYNEQFF. The CDR3 coding sequence is TGTGCCAGCAGTGACAACAGGGTCCCCTCCTACAATGAGCAGTTCTTC.

The rearrangement joins TRBV2 to TRBJ2-5; 12 bases are shared with TRBD2. V shed 6 bases and J 4 bases; nucleotides not matched to a gene: 3. The CDR3 has 14 amino acids. Germline values: CDR1 SNHLY, CDR2 FYNNEI. CDR3 bases: TGTGCCAGCAGAGGACTAGCGGGGACAGAGACCCAGTACTTC. This encodes CASRGLAGTETQYF.

The rearrangement uses TRBV27 and TRBJ1-2; a weak D match, TRBD1 (5 bases). The CDR3 is made up of 13 amino acids. Trimming cost V 6 bases and J 4 bases, with 12 bases left between them. Germline CDR1 MNHEY, CDR2 SMNVEV (reference sequence). The CDR3 loop reads CASRDTGIYGYTF. The CDR3 coding sequence is TGTGCCAGCAGGGACACGGGTATCTATGGCTACACCTTC.

The chain employs TRBV5-6 and TRBJ1-5; the match to TRBD1 covers 10 bases. This CDR3 is built from 17 residues. Germline-derived CDR1 and CDR2 are SGHDT and YYEEEE. Trimming removed 1 base from V and 2 bases from J; junction bases left unmatched: 6. In DNA form, the CDR3 reads TGTGCCAGCAGCTTGAAAGGCGGGACAGGGGGCAATCAGCCCCAGCATTTT. This codes for CASSLKGGTGGNQPQHF.

The V call is TRBV2, the J call TRBJ2-5; 10 bases line up with TRBD2. V shed 4 bases, J shed 5 bases, and the junction held 7 bases outside the gene matches. The CDR3 is 15 amino acids. The germline V gene has CDR1 SNHLY and CDR2 FYNNEI. The CDR3 protein is CASSVERGGLETQYF. CDR3 DNA sequence: TGTGCCAGCAGTGTAGAGCGGGGGGGCTTGGAGACCCAGTACTTC. Supplemented by reference TRBV2 and TRBJ2-5, the full variable domain reads EPEVTQTPSHQVTQMGQEVILRCVPISNHLYFYWYRQILGQKVEFLVSFYNNEISEKSEIFDDQFSVERPDGSNFTLKIRSTKLEDSAMYFCASSVERGGLETQYFGPGTRLLVL.

V is TRBV5-6 and J is TRBJ1-5; D is perhaps TRBD1 (5 bases). Trimming removed 6 bases at V and 5 bases at J, with 9 bases between. The germline gives CDR1 SGHDT, CDR2 YYEEEE. The CDR3 is 12 residues long. The CDR3 nucleotides are TGTGCCAGCAACAGGTGGGATCAGCCCCAGCATTTT. Amino acids: CASNRWDQPQHF.

This chain links TRBV7-9 with TRBJ1-3; tentatively, D is TRBD1 (6 bases). This CDR3 is built from 15 residues. Germline values: CDR1 SEHNR, CDR2 FQNEAQ (reference sequence). Trimming took off 5 bases at V and 0 bases at J, with 11 bases between the two ends. The CDR3 reads CASSPRQVSGNTIYF. CDR3 bases: TGTGCCAGCAGCCCTCGACAGGTCTCTGGAAACACCATATATTTT.

This clone has just one count. V gene TRBV18 combines with J gene TRBJ2-1, with 12 bases identical to TRBD2. CDR1 and CDR2 (germline): KGHSH, LQKENI. The CDR3 runs to 18 residues. V was pared by 2 bases and J by 7 bases, with 12 bases of the junction left unmatched. The CDR3 protein is CASSPRSASGRAGNEQFF. In nucleotides, the CDR3 is TGTGCCAGCTCACCAAGATCAGCTAGCGGGAGGGCCGGGAATGAGCAGTTCTTC. Using reference TRBV18 and TRBJ2-1 for the parts outside the CDR3, the full variable domain is NAGVMQNPRHLVRRRGQEARLRCSPMKGHSHVYWYRQLPEEGLKFMVYLQKENIIDESGMPKERFSAEFPKEGPSILRIQQVVRGDSAAYFCASSPRSASGRAGNEQFFGPGTRLTVL.

The J gene is TRBJ1-4, the V gene TRBV2, with a possible D match to TRBD1 (5 bases). Germline V gene sequence: CDR1 SNHLY, CDR2 FYNNEI. Trimming took 4 bases from V and 4 from J, leaving 13 bases between them. The CDR3 loop spans 15 amino acids. CDR3 loop: CASSVGGSRNEKLFF. CDR3 sequence (DNA): TGTGCCAGCAGTGTCGGGGGGTCCCGTAATGAAAAACTGTTTTTT.

V is TRBV7-2 and J is TRBJ2-5; possible D gene TRBD2, 5 bases. V lost 5 bases, J lost 0 bases, and 10 bases lay in between. The CDR3 consists of 14 residues. The germline V gene has CDR1 SGHTA and CDR2 FQGNSA. The CDR3 loop reads CASSLPGNQETQYF. In nucleotides, the CDR3 is TGTGCCAGCAGCCTTCCGGGGAACCAAGAGACCCAGTACTTC.

The chain couples TRBV19 to TRBJ1-5, with TRBD1 identical over 8 bases. V trimming: 10 bases; J trimming: 1 base; junction bases outside the gene matches: 6. The CDR3 has 14 residues. CDR1 is LNHDA and CDR2 is SQIVND in the germline V gene (reference sequence). CDR3: CATFQGASNQPQHF. Written as DNA, the CDR3 is TGTGCCACCTTCCAGGGGGCAAGCAATCAGCCCCAGCATTTT.

The chain recombines TRBV5-4 with TRBJ2-7, with a tentative D call TRBD1 (5 bases). V was clipped by 4 bases and J by 5 bases, with 16 bases between them. CDR1 and CDR2 from the germline V gene are SGHNT and YYREEE (reference sequence). CDR3 length equals 14 residues. The DNA for the CDR3 is TGTGCCAGCAGCCTGGACACCAGGGATCACGAGCAGTACTTC. Encoded protein: CASSLDTRDHEQYF.

The chain uses TRBV2 and TRBJ1-5; 8 bases agree with TRBD1. This CDR3 has 14 amino acids. Germline CDR1 is SNHLY and CDR2 is FYNNEI. V shed 4 bases and J 3 bases; nucleotides not matched to a gene: 2. CDR3 in DNA: TGTGCCAGCAGTGGGGACAGGCTCAATCAGCCCCAGCATTTT. Amino acids: CASSGDRLNQPQHF.

The chain's CDR3 is CASSQEARDRVHYEQYF. The CDR3 DNA sequence: TGCGCCAGCAGCCAAGAAGCAAGGGACAGGGTCCACTACGAGCAGTACTTC. The chain is built from TRBV4-3 and TRBJ2-7, with 9 nucleotides matching TRBD1. V was clipped by 0 bases and J by 3 bases; unmatched bases: 9. Germline V gene sequence: CDR1 LGHNA, CDR2 YSLEER. The CDR3 is 17 residues long.

The sample holds one count of this clone. The rearrangement joins TRBV7-9 to TRBJ2-3; TRBD2 agrees at 7 bases. The CDR3 totals 16 residues. Trimming took 2 bases from V and 5 from J; bases not matched to a gene: 10. CDR1 is SEHNR, CDR2 FQNEAQ, per germline (reference sequence). The DNA for the CDR3 is TGTGCCAGCAGCTTAATTACGCGGGAGCGGGGAGATACGCAGTATTTT. It yields the protein CASSLITRERGDTQYF.